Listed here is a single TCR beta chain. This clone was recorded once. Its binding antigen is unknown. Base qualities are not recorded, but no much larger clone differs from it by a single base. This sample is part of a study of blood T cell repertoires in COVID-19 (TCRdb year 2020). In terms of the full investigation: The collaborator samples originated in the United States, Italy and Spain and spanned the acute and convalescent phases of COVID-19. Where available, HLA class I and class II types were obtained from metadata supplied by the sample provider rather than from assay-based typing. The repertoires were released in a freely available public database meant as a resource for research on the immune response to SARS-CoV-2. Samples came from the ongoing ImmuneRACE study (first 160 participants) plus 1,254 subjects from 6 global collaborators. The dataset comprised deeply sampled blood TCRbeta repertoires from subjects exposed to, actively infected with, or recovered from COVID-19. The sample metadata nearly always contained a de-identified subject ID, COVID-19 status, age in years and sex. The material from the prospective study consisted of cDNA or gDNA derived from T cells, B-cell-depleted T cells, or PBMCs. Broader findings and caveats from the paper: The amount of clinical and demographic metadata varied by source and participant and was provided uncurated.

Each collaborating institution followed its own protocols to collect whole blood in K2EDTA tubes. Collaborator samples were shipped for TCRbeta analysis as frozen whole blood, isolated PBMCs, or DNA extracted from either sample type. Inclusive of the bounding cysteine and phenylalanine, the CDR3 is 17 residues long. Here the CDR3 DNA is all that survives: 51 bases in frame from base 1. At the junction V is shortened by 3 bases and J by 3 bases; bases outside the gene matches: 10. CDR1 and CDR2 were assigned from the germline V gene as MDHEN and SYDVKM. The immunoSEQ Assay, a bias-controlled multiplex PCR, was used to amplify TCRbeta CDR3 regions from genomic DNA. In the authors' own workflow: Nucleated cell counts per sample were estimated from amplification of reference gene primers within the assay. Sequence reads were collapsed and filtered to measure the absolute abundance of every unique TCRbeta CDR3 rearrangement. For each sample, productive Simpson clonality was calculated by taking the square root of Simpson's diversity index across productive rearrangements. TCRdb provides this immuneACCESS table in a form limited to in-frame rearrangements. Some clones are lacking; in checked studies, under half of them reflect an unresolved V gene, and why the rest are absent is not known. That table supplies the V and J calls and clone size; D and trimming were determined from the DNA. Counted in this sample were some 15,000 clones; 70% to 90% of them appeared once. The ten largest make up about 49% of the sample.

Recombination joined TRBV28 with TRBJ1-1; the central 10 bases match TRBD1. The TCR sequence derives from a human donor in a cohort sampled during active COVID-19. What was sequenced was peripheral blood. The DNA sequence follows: TGTGCCAGCAGTTTGCTCCTGACAGGGGGCTCGTACACTGAAGCTTTCTTT. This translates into CASSLLLTGGSYTEAFF. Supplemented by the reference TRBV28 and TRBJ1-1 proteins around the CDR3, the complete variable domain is DVKVTQSSRYLVKRTGEKVFLECVQDMDHENMFWYRQDPGLGLRLIYFSYDVKMKEKGDIPEGYSVSREKKERFSLILESASTNQTSMYLCASSLLLTGGSYTEAFFGQGTRLTVV.